This TCR beta chain was identified in a study of blood T cell repertoires in COVID-19. In the study overall: T cells, B-cell-depleted T cells, or PBMCs supplied cDNA or gDNA.

The CDR3 runs to 17 residues. The authors' processing: The authors estimated nucleated cell counts from reference gene primer amplification. The repertoire was sequenced with immunoSEQ multiplex PCR; TCRdb's copy has only in-frame clones and lacks some. V and J calls and clone size follow that table, whereas D and trimming were derived from the DNA. This sample has just over 250,000 clones, with around 90% found just once. The sequence was collected from a man aged 55 to 70 who had recovered from COVID-19. What was sequenced was peripheral blood. V gene TRBV1 combines with J gene TRBJ2-7; the D call of TRBD1 is as the table states it, not checked on the DNA. TRBV1 is classified as a pseudogene. CDR3 region: CTSSQASGTTGPYEQYF. The CDR3 DNA follows: TGCACCAGCAGCCAGGCCTCAGGGACGACAGGTCCCTACGAGCAGTACTTC.